The text below deals with one TCR beta chain. The antigen it binds to is not known. Base qualities are missing; no much larger clone stands one base away. TCRbeta CDR3 regions were amplified from genomic DNA by means of the immunoSEQ Assay, a bias-controlled multiplex PCR. As for the authors' bioinformatics: Nucleated cell counts per sample were estimated from amplification of reference gene primers within the assay. To quantify the absolute abundance of each unique TCRbeta CDR3 rearrangement, sequence reads were collapsed and filtered. Productive Simpson clonality was computed per sample as the square root of Simpson's diversity index over productive rearrangements. TCRdb retrieved this table from immuneACCESS and kept in-frame rearrangements only. Not all clones are present; in checked studies, unresolved V genes account for under half, and no reason is known for the remainder. The V and J calls and clone size were taken over from that table, and D and trimming were inferred from the DNA. Here the sample has about 120,000 clones; over 75% occur a single time. Jointly, the top ten make up 5% to 7.5% of the sample.

Collaborating institutions collected whole blood in K2EDTA tubes following their own protocols. For TCRbeta analysis, collaborators shipped samples as frozen whole blood, isolated PBMCs, or DNA extracted from either of those sample types. The record originates from a study of blood T cell repertoires in COVID-19 (dated by TCRdb to 2020 to 2022). Looking at the study overall: Samples from collaborators originated in the United States, Italy and Spain and spanned both the acute and convalescent phases of COVID-19. The material from the prospective study consisted of cDNA or gDNA derived from T cells, B-cell-depleted T cells, or PBMCs. The repertoires were released in a freely available public database meant as a resource for research on the immune response to SARS-CoV-2. The samples were drawn from the first 160 participants of the ongoing ImmuneRACE study and from some 1,300 subjects provided by 6 global collaborators. The dataset comprised deeply sampled blood TCRbeta repertoires from subjects exposed to, actively infected with, or recovered from COVID-19. Where available, HLA class I and class II types were obtained from metadata supplied by the sample provider rather than from assay-based typing. A de-identified subject ID, COVID-19 status, age in years and sex were almost always included in the sample metadata. The paper's findings and limits, for the study overall: Clinical and demographic metadata were provided uncurated, with the amount varying by source and participant.

Measured from the cysteine to the phenylalanine, the CDR3 is 16 residues long. Only CDR3 DNA remains: 48 bases, in frame from the first base. V was cut back by 3 bases and J by 9 bases, leaving a gap of 18 bases between them. According to the germline V gene, CDR1 reads KGHSH and CDR2 reads LQKENI. The sequence was obtained from a man older than 75 with active or convalescent COVID-19. The rearrangement joined TRBV18 to TRBJ1-6; the D gene is not confidently resolved. Sequencing was done on a sample of peripheral blood. The base sequence is TGTGCCAGCTCACCTTCGACGGCCCTTGGCGGTTCACCCCTCCACTTT. It codes for CASSPSTALGGSPLHF.